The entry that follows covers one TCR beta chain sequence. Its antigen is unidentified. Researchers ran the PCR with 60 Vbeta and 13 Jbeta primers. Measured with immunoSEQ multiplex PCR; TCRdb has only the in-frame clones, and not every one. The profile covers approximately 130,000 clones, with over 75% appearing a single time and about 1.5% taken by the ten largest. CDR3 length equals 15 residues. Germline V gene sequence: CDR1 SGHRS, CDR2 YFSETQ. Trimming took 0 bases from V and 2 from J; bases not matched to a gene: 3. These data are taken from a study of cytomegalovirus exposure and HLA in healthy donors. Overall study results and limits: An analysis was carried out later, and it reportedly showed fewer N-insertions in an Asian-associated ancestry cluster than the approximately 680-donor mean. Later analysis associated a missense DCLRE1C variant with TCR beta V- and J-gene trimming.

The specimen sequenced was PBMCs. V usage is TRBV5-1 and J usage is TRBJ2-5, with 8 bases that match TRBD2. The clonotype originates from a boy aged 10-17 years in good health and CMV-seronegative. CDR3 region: CASSLGGGGQETQYF. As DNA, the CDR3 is TGCGCCAGCAGCTTGGGCGGCGGGGGGCAAGAGACCCAGTACTTC.